This T cell receptor (beta chain) was sequenced during a study of cytomegalovirus exposure and HLA in healthy donors. The study, taken as a whole, reports: Using the classifier, cytomegalovirus status was reportedly diagnosed with high specificity and sensitivity. Across donors, most TCRs were seen rarely, yet some public ones were widespread.

The method was immunoSEQ multiplex PCR; TCRdb's version includes in-frame clones alone and lacks a portion of them. The sample carries over 100,000 clones, roughly nine tenths recorded once. CDR1 and CDR2 from the germline V gene are MNHEY and SVGAGI. CDR3 size: 14 residues. Trimming took 4 bases from V and 6 from J; bases not matched to a gene: 6. These donors were members of the roughly 110-subject validation cohort, a group separate from the approximately 700-subject first cohort. Turning to this clone: No antigen is known for it.

The sequenced sample consisted of PBMCs. This chain joins TRBV6-5 and TRBJ2-7, with TRBD2 identical over 10 bases. This TCR came from a woman between 18 and 30 years old in good health and CMV-seronegative. As DNA, the CDR3 is TGTGCCAGCAGTTCCACTAGCGGGGACGGCGAGCAGTACTTC. It encodes CASSSTSGDGEQYF.